This entry lists 11 T cell receptor beta chains sequenced from one sample in a study of shared clonotypes between healthy human individuals. Assay: immunoSEQ multiplex PCR; the TCRdb copy retains only in-frame clones and omits some. The table has 2 million to 2.5 million clones, over 85% seen once. Source material: naive CD4+ T cells from PBMCs. Subset indicated: CD45RA+ positively selected. These receptors came from a man between 18 and 29 years old in good health. Some clones in this sample may be carry-over from other donors' samples.

The J gene is TRBJ1-2, the V gene TRBV28, with TRBD1 matching over 8 bases. The CDR3 consists of 15 residues. Germline V gives CDR1 MDHEN, CDR2 SYDVKM. V gave up 4 bases and J gave up 1 base; unmatched junction bases: 5. DNA of the CDR3: TGTGCCAGCAGTTCGGGACAGGCGATTAACTATGGCTACACCTTC. This gives the protein CASSSGQAINYGYTF.

The rearrangement uses TRBV11-2 and TRBJ2-2; no clear D. Trimming took 3 bases from V and 4 from J, leaving 12 bases between them. This CDR3 region has 15 residues. Germline CDR1 SGHAT, CDR2 FQNNGV. CDR3: CASSFIGGVTGELFF. Here the CDR3 DNA reads TGTGCCAGCAGCTTTATCGGTGGGGTCACCGGGGAGCTGTTTTTT.

A note on this clone: Within the sample, other DNA sequences also encode this same CDR3. This chain joins TRBV28 and TRBJ2-7, with no clear D. V was shortened by 5 bases and J by 4 bases, with 9 bases between the two germline ends. The CDR3 has 12 residues. From germline, CDR1 is MDHEN and CDR2 SYDVKM. The CDR3 region is CASSLWAYEQYF. The CDR3 DNA reads as TGTGCCAGCAGTCTTTGGGCGTACGAGCAGTACTTC.

In the case of this clone: Distinct nucleotide sequences in the sample also encode this CDR3. The chain combines TRBV9 with TRBJ1-1; D is uncertain. The CDR3 is 13 amino acids. Germline CDR1 and CDR2: SGDLS and YYNGEE. The germline V and J ends were trimmed by 0 bases and 0 bases, with 3 bases remaining between them. CDR3 loop: CASSVEVNTEAFF. The CDR3 DNA reads as TGTGCCAGCAGCGTAGAGGTGAACACTGAAGCTTTCTTT.

The V gene is TRBV29-1, the J gene TRBJ1-5, with a possible D match to TRBD1 (5 bases). V gave up 4 bases and J gave up 7 bases, with 14 bases separating them. In germline, CDR1 is SQVTM, CDR2 ANQGSEA. The length of the CDR3 is 13 residues. The CDR3 here is CSVGRGVGQPQHF. CDR3 nucleotides: TGCAGCGTTGGGAGGGGTGTTGGGCAGCCCCAGCATTTT.

This clone was picked up one time. The chain joins TRBV6-5 to TRBJ2-1; weak D call: TRBD1 (6 bases). Germline values: CDR1 MNHEY, CDR2 SVGAGI. This CDR3 spans 12 amino acids. Trimming removed 5 bases from V and 6 bases from J, with 8 bases in between. The CDR3 protein is CASSAQGNEQFF. The CDR3 nucleotides read TGTGCCAGCAGTGCACAGGGCAATGAGCAGTTCTTC.

The V gene is TRBV29-1, the J gene TRBJ2-3; maybe TRBD2 (8 bases). V gave up 7 bases and J gave up 0 bases, with 14 bases separating them. The CDR3 has 14 amino acids. Germline V CDR1 and CDR2: SQVTM, ANQGSEA. CDR3 in amino acids: CSARGTSSTDTQYF. For the CDR3, the DNA is TGCAGCGCCAGGGGGACTAGTAGCACAGATACGCAGTATTTT.

This clone was picked up one time. J is TRBJ1-5 and V is TRBV6-5; D unclear. V was shortened by 2 bases and J by 7 bases, with 9 bases between the two germline ends. There are 13 residues in the CDR3. CDR1 and CDR2 from the germline V gene are MNHEY and SVGAGI. CDR3: CASSYREGQPQHF. In DNA form, the CDR3 reads TGTGCCAGCAGTTACCGGGAAGGCCAGCCCCAGCATTTT.

The chain recombines TRBV2 with TRBJ2-2; 13 bases are a match to TRBD2. Trimming removed 5 bases from V and 6 bases from J; junction bases left unmatched: 9. Looked up from germline, CDR1 is SNHLY and CDR2 is FYNNEI. CDR3 size: 17 residues. Here the CDR3 DNA reads TGTGCCAGCAGTTCCGGATTAACTAGCGGGAGGGCCGGGGAGCTGTTTTTT. Encoded protein: CASSSGLTSGRAGELFF.

The chain has TRBV7-9 and TRBJ1-6, with TRBD1 as a possible D gene (5 bases). This CDR3 spans 14 amino acids. V lost 3 bases and J lost 9, with 12 bases in between. CDR1 and CDR2 (germline): SEHNR, FQNEAQ (reference sequence). The CDR3 nucleotides are TGTGCCAGCAGCTTGGTCGGGGGAGGTTCACCCCTCCACTTT. Encoded protein: CASSLVGGGSPLHF.

Remarks on this clone: This sample also contains other DNA sequences that code for the same CDR3. The rearrangement joins TRBV7-2 to TRBJ2-1; D call uncertain. This CDR3 comprises 13 residues. V shed 3 bases and J shed 3 bases, with 6 bases lying between them. CDR1 SGHTA and CDR2 FQGNSA come from the germline V gene. CDR3 DNA: TGTGCCAGCAGCTTGAGCTACTACAATGAGCAGTTCTTC. It encodes CASSLSYYNEQFF.